Reported below is one T cell receptor beta chain. Its target antigen remains unknown. HCMV serostatus was determined by detecting HCMV-specific IgG in serum with a commercial ELISA kit. Peripheral blood mononuclear cells were isolated from blood by Ficoll density gradient centrifugation. This entry belongs to a study of T cells expressing NK-cell markers (dated by TCRdb to about 2020). Broadly, across the study: Three sorted T-cell subsets (CD3+CD56+NKG2C+, CD3+CD56+NKG2C- and CD3+CD56-NKG2C+) from about 8 donors had their TCR beta-chain repertoires profiled. Among the eight sequenced donors, only one was HCMV-seronegative, while the other seven were HCMV-seropositive. All eight donors whose samples were sequenced were randomly selected healthy volunteers, three of them men and five women. Libraries were sequenced as 2 x 150 bp reads on Illumina HiSeq 2000/2500, MiSeq or NextSeq. The paper as a whole reports these results and caveats: In 5 to 7 donors, the dominant CD3+CD56+NKG2C+ clonotypes were found to rank among the top 10 CD8+ clonotypes and to make up about 1.0-8% of CD8+ T cells. Whether the expanded NKG2C-expressing T cell clones were specific for HCMV antigens remained unclear. Those dominant clonotypes were again the most abundant among CD3+CD56-NKG2C+ cells in several donors, at about 28.3-60.1%.

Sequencing relied on an Illumina HiSeq 2000. 5'RACE template switching, by which a universal primer site and unique molecular identifiers were added, was used to make TCR beta cDNA libraries. cDNA synthesis was primed from the TCR beta constant segment, followed by two successive PCR amplification steps. The authors' pipeline ran thus. MIGEC was used to demultiplex reads and group reads by UMI, and MiTCR was used to assemble and quantify clonotypes. To remove erroneous sequences, TCR cDNA sequences were retained only when supported by two or more reads. Downstream repertoire analysis used the tcR package, and clonotypes were matched across fractions by CDR3 nucleotide sequence plus V segment. Antigen specificity was annotated against VDJdb with VDJmatch, allowing one amino acid substitution in CDR3. TCRdb reprocessed the reads, so every CDR3 protein sequence counts as one entry and DNA is not shown. For this entry, the V and J calls and clone size follow TCRdb and not the study's own pipeline. The sample table includes 500,000 to 700,000 distinct CDR3 sequences. Of the sample, 3% to 4.5% is held by the ten largest clones.

From its cysteine to its phenylalanine, the CDR3 spans 12 amino acids. No DNA sequence was recorded. Via the germline V gene (reference sequence), CDR1 is SGHNT and CDR2 YYREEE. The rearrangement joined TRBV5-4 to TRBJ2-1. The material sequenced was blood T cells: a sorted CD56 or NKG2C T cell subset, CD4+ or CD8+ T cells, or bulk PBMC T cells (not recorded which). The origin of this receptor is a young man in good health. Donor details come from another sample of the same person, matched by shared clones. The CDR3 in this case is CASSLGLDPQFF.